Shown below are 3 T cell receptor beta chains from a single sample sequenced in a study of OX40 agonist ivuxolimab in advanced cancers. Profiled with immunoSEQ multiplex PCR; TCRdb holds only in-frame clones, not every one. Among tens of thousands of clones, almost 90% were seen once, and the ten largest hold 0.75% to 0.9%. The sample in question was CD4+ or CD8+ T cells sorted from blood, obtained in a trial of the OX40 agonist ivuxolimab. The receptors stem from an adult with an advanced solid tumor such as melanoma, head and neck, liver or kidney cancer.

The chain is built from TRBV28 and TRBJ1-2, with 8 bases that match TRBD1. The germline V gene encodes CDR1 MDHEN and CDR2 SYDVKM. V gave up 6 bases and J gave up 4 bases; unmatched junction bases: 7. The CDR3 extends over 14 amino acids. The CDR3 region is CASRPPGQAYGYTF. DNA for the CDR3: TGTGCCAGCAGACCTCCGGGACAGGCCTATGGCTACACCTTC.

The V gene is TRBV9, the J gene TRBJ1-1, with D possibly TRBD1 on 6 matching bases. This CDR3 has 13 residues. Trimming removed 6 bases at V and 4 bases at J, with 13 bases between. Germline V lookup: CDR1 SGDLS, CDR2 YYNGEE. DNA for the CDR3: TGTGCCAGCACAAAACAGGGATCCACTGAAGCTTTCTTT. Translated, it gives CASTKQGSTEAFF.

The chain carries TRBV29-1 and TRBJ1-2; possible D gene TRBD1, 6 bases. With 4 bases removed from V and 7 bases from J, the gap between germline ends came to 19 bases. The CDR3 covers 14 residues. Germline V lookup: CDR1 SQVTM, CDR2 ANQGSEA. CDR3 sequence: CSVAGGTGKVGYTF. In nucleotides, the CDR3 is TGCAGCGTTGCGGGGGGTACAGGGAAGGTTGGCTACACCTTC.